This is a list of T cell receptor beta chains from one sample in a study of cytomegalovirus exposure and HLA in healthy donors. Only in-frame clones appear in the TCRdb table, and some are missing; sequencing was by immunoSEQ multiplex PCR. The data contain almost 200,000 clones, roughly 85% of them seen just once; the ten biggest clones take up 2% to 2.5%. The sample comprised PBMCs. The receptors stem from a woman aged 45-65 years in good health and CMV-seronegative. Each CDR3 is given with its conserved first and last residue. Fields, in order: D gene, J gene, V gene, clone size, CDR3 DNA, CDR3 protein. D genes are given only for firm matches. Not all rows give a size; the values are once, few, many and, for expanded clones, a class.

>-|TRBJ2-1|TRBV19|-
TGTGCCAGTAGTATGAGCCGACTGCAAGAGAATGAGCAGTTCTTC
CASSMSRLQENEQFF
>-|TRBJ2-7|TRBV5-1|-
TGCGCCAGCAGCTTGGGGGGGGATTCCTACGAGCAGTACTTC
CASSLGGDSYEQYF
>-|TRBJ1-2|TRBV28|once
TGTGCCAGCAGTTTAGGAAGATTTCGACAAGGCAGCTTCTTC
CASSLGRFRQGSFF
>TRBD1|TRBJ1-1|TRBV7-9|-
TGTTCCAGCAGCTTAGGGACAGCCCTCACTGAAGCTTTCTTT
CSSSLGTALTEAFF
>-|TRBJ2-7|TRBV5-6|-
TGTGCCAGCAGCCCCAGATCGTCCTACGAGCAGTACTTC
CASSPRSSYEQYF
>-|TRBJ2-1|TRBV19|-
TGTGCCAGTACCCAAAAAACGGGGAATAGGGCCGACAATGAGCAGTTCTTC
CASTQKTGNRADNEQFF
>TRBD1|TRBJ2-1|TRBV6-4|-
TGTGCCAGCATTTCGGGACAGTCCTACAATGAGCAGTTCTTC
CASISGQSYNEQFF
>-|TRBJ1-1|TRBV28|-
TGTGCCAGCAGTCCCAGGACGGACTTAACCACTGAAGCTTTCTTT
CASSPRTDLTTEAFF
>-|TRBJ2-7|TRBV28|-
TGTGCCAGCTGCCGGACAGTCTCCTACGAGCAGTACTTC
CASCRTVSYEQYF
>-|TRBJ1-1|TRBV7-6|-
TGTGCCAGCAGCGTTTCGAGGCAGAACACTGAAGCTTTCTTT
CASSVSRQNTEAFF
>TRBD2|TRBJ2-1|TRBV2|-
TGTGCCAGCAGTGAGGTACTAGCGGGAGTAGGTGAGCAGTTCTTC
CASSEVLAGVGEQFF
>-|TRBJ2-5|TRBV28|-
TGTGCCACCAAGGGGAACCTAGAGACCCAGTACTTC
CATKGNLETQYF
>-|TRBJ1-1|TRBV7-9|-
TGTGTCAGCAGCCTCGCAGGGGCACTAGGCACTGAAGCTTTCTTT
CVSSLAGALGTEAFF
>-|TRBJ1-2|TRBV28|-
TGTGCCAGCGAGGCAGGGTCAAAATACTATGGCTACACCTTC
CASEAGSKYYGYTF
>TRBD1|TRBJ1-1|TRBV4-1|-
TGCGCCAGCAGCCAACTCAGTACAGGGGAATTGGCTTTCTTT
CASSQLSTGELAFF
>TRBD1|TRBJ2-2|TRBV5-8|-
TGTGCCAGCAGCTTCAGAGGACAGGGCGGGACCGGGGAGCTGTTTTTT
CASSFRGQGGTGELFF
>TRBD2|TRBJ2-3|TRBV5-1|-
TGCGCCAGCAGCTCCGTAGCGGGAGTGGGAACAGATACGCAGTATTTT
CASSSVAGVGTDTQYF
>-|TRBJ1-4|TRBV7-2|few
TGTGCCATCGGTGACGGGAGACATGAAAAACTGTTTTTT
CAIGDGRHEKLFF
>-|TRBJ2-3|TRBV28|-
TGTGCCAGCAGTTCGACAGTGAGCACAGATACGCAGTATTTT
CASSSTVSTDTQYF
>TRBD2|TRBJ2-4|TRBV4-1|-
TGCGCCAGCAGCCAAGAAAGCGGGAGGGTCAAAAACATTCAGTACTTC
CASSQESGRVKNIQYF
>-|TRBJ2-3|TRBV7-9|-
TGTTCCAGCAGCTTTCCCCCCTTTTTT
CSSSFPPFF
>-|TRBJ2-5|TRBV6-5|few
TGTGCCAGCAGTGTGCTGGGGCGTACGAGCGAGACCCAGTACTTC
CASSVLGRTSETQYF
>TRBD1|TRBJ2-5|TRBV30|-
TGTGCCTGGAGGGCAGGGGGTGAGACCCAGTACTTC
CAWRAGGETQYF
>-|TRBJ2-7|TRBV5-1|-
TGCGCCAGCTCCCGCGTCGGTACCTACGAGCAGTACTTC
CASSRVGTYEQYF
>TRBD2|TRBJ2-1|TRBV28|-
TGTGCCAGCGGTGTCGGGGGGAATGAGCAGTTCTTC
CASGVGGNEQFF
>TRBD1|TRBJ2-5|TRBV6-6|-
TGTGCCAGCAGTTACTCGAGCAGGGGGACGCAAGAGACCCAGTACTTC
CASSYSSRGTQETQYF
>TRBD2|TRBJ2-1|TRBV9|-
TGTGCCAGCAGCGTAGGGGGGCGGGAGGACAATGAGCAGTTCTTC
CASSVGGREDNEQFF
>TRBD2|TRBJ2-3|TRBV5-4|few
TGTGCCAGCAGCCTACTAGCGTTACGCACAGATACGCAGTATTTT
CASSLLALRTDTQYF
>TRBD2|TRBJ2-7|TRBV6-5|-
TGTGCCAGCAGTTACGACCGCGGGAGTTACGAGCAGTACTTC
CASSYDRGSYEQYF
>-|TRBJ1-5|TRBV15|-
TGTGCCACCAGCAGAGATATGACTTCCCGGAGCAATCAGCCCCAGCATTTT
CATSRDMTSRSNQPQHF
>-|TRBJ2-1|TRBV18|-
TGTGCCAGCTCACCCACGGGAAAGGCGATATACAATGAGCAGTTCTTC
CASSPTGKAIYNEQFF
>-|TRBJ2-7|TRBV30|-
TGTGCCTGGAATCGGGGGGCTGGGGGCTCCTACGAGCAGTACTTC
CAWNRGAGGSYEQYF
>TRBD2|TRBJ2-4|TRBV7-2|-
TGTGCCAGCAGCTTATCACAGGGATTAGCGGGGGGGGTAGAGTACTTC
CASSLSQGLAGGVEYF
>-|TRBJ2-5|TRBV12-5|-
TGTGCTAGTGGTCTCAGGGGACAAGAGACCCAGTACTTC
CASGLRGQETQYF
>-|TRBJ2-3|TRBV11-2|-
TGTGCCAGCAGCTCTACTATTAGCACAGATACGCAGTATTTT
CASSSTISTDTQYF
>-|TRBJ2-6|TRBV28|-
TGTGCCAGCACCAATTCCCTAGGTAGCTCTGGGGCCAACGTCCTGACTTTC
CASTNSLGSSGANVLTF
>-|TRBJ2-7|TRBV7-3|-
TGTGCCAGCACCGCGCGGAGGGATCCTCCCGCCTACGAGCAGTACTTC
CASTARRDPPAYEQYF
>-|TRBJ2-7|TRBV7-2|-
TGTGCCAGCAGCTTAGAGTCGGCAGGCACCTACGAGCAGTACTTC
CASSLESAGTYEQYF
>TRBD1|TRBJ2-1|TRBV7-6|-
TGTGCCAGCAGCCCCGGGACAGGGACCTACAATGAGCAGTTCTTC
CASSPGTGTYNEQFF
>-|TRBJ1-5|TRBV6-5|-
TGTGCCAGCAGCATCGTAGGGAGAGGCAATCAGCCCCAGCATTTT
CASSIVGRGNQPQHF
>TRBD1|TRBJ2-3|TRBV5-1|-
TGCGCCAGCAGCCCAGGACAGGGGATAGATACGCAGTATTTT
CASSPGQGIDTQYF
>TRBD2|TRBJ2-3|TRBV11-2|-
TGTGCCAGCAGTCGTCAGAGGAGTAGCGGGCTCACAGATACGCAGTATTTT
CASSRQRSSGLTDTQYF
>-|TRBJ2-7|TRBV7-9|-
TGTTCCAGCAGCTCAGTAACCTACGAGCAGTACTTC
CSSSSVTYEQYF
>TRBD1|TRBJ1-3|TRBV28|-
TGTGCCAGCAGTTTATGGGGGGACAGGGGGAAGGCTGGAAACACCATATATTTT
CASSLWGDRGKAGNTIYF
>-|TRBJ1-5|TRBV27|-
TGTGCCAGCAGTTTGGGGACAACTAGCAATCAGCCCCAGCATTTT
CASSLGTTSNQPQHF
>TRBD1|TRBJ1-2|TRBV27|-
TGTGCCAGCAGTCCCAGTCCCCTCGGACAGGGAGGGAGTGGCTACACCTTC
CASSPSPLGQGGSGYTF
>-|TRBJ1-2|TRBV29-1|-
TGCAGCGTTGGACAGGCGCAACTCTTCTATGGCTACACCTTC
CSVGQAQLFYGYTF
>TRBD1|TRBJ1-4|TRBV30|-
TGTGCCTGGAGTCTTCGACAGGGCTTTGTTGAAAAACTGTTTTTT
CAWSLRQGFVEKLFF
>-|TRBJ2-3|TRBV28|-
TGTGCCAGCAGTTTACCGACTAGTTCGGCATCACCAGATACGCAGTATTTT
CASSLPTSSASPDTQYF